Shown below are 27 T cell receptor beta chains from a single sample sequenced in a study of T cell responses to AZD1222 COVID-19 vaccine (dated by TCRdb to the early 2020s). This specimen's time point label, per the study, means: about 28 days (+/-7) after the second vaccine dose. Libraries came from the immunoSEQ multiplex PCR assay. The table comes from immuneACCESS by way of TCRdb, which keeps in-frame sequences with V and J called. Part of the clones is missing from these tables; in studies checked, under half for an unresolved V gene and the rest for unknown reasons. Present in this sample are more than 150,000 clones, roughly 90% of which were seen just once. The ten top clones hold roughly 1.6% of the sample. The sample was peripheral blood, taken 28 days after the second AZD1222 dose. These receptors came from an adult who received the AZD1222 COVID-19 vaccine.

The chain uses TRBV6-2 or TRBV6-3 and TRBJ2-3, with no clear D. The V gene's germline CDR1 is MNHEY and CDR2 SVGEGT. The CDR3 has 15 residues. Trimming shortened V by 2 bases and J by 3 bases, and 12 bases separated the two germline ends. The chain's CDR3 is CASSYVGMGTDTQYF. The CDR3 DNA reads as TGTGCCAGCAGTTACGTGGGAATGGGGACAGATACGCAGTATTTT.

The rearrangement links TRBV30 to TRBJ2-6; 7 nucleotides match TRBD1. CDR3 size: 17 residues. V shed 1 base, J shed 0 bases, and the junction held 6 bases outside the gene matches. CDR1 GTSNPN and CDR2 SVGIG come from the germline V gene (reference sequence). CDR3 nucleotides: TGTGCCTGGAGTGGGGGACAGCTGAGCTCTGGGGCCAACGTCCTGACTTTC. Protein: CAWSGGQLSSGANVLTF.

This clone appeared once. Here the CDR3 reads CASSLIQKDYGYTF. DNA for the CDR3: TGTGCCAGCAGCTTAATACAAAAGGACTATGGCTACACCTTC. The V and J genes are TRBV7-9 and TRBJ1-2; D gene unclear. V was shortened by 2 bases and J by 3 bases, with 10 bases between the two germline ends. From germline, CDR1 is SEHNR and CDR2 FQNEAQ (reference sequence). There are 14 residues in the CDR3.

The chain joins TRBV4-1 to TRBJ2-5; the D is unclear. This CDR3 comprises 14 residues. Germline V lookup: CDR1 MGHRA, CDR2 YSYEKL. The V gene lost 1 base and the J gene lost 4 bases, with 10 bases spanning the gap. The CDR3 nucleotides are TGCGCCAGCAGCCAAGTGGGCGTGTCAGAGACCCAGTACTTC. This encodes CASSQVGVSETQYF.

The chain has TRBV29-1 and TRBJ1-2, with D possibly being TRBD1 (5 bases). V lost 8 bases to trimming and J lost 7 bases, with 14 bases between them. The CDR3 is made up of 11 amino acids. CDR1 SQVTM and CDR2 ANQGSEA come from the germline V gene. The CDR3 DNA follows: TGCAGCTCAGCAGGGAACGGTGGCTACACCTTC. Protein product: CSSAGNGGYTF.

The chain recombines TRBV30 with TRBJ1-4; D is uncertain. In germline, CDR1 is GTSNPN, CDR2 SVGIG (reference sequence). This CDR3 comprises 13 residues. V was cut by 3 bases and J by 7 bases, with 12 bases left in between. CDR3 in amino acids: CAWSRQEGEKLFF. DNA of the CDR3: TGTGCCTGGAGCCGACAAGAAGGTGAAAAACTGTTTTTT.

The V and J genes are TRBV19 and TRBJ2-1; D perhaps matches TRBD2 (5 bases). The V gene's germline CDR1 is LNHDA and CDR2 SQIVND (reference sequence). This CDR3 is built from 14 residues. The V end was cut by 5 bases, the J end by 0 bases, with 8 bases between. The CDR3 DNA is TGTGCCAGTAGTTCCCGGGACTCCTACAATGAGCAGTTCTTC. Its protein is CASSSRDSYNEQFF.

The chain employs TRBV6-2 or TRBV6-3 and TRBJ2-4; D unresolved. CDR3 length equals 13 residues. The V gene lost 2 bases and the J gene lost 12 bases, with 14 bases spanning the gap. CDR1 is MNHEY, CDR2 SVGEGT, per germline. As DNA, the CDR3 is TGTGCCAGCAGTTACAACGCTCCCCCGGGTCAGTACTTC. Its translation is CASSYNAPPGQYF.

CDR3 amino acids: CASSPRTSVRKTQYF. The CDR3, as DNA: TGTGCCAGCAGCCCCAGGACTAGCGTGCGGAAGACCCAGTACTTC. The V gene is TRBV3-1 (or the pseudogene TRBV3-2), the J gene TRBJ2-5; TRBD2 aligns across 9 bases. Per the germline V gene, CDR1 is LGHDT and CDR2 is YNNKEL (reference sequence). The CDR3 runs to 15 residues. V lost 4 bases, J lost 6 bases, and 9 bases stayed unmatched.

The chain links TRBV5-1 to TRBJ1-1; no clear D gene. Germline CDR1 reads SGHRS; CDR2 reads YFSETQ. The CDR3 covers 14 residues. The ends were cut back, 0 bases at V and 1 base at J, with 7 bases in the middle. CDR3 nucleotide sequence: TGCGCCAGCAGCTTGGTTCTGGGGAACACTGAAGCTTTCTTT. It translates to CASSLVLGNTEAFF.

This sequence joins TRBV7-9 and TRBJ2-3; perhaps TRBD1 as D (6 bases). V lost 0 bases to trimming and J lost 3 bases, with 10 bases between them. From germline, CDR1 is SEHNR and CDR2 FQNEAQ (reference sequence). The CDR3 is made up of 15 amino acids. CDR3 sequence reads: CASSLARTETDTQYF. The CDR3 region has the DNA TGTGCCAGCAGCTTAGCTCGGACAGAAACAGATACGCAGTATTTT.

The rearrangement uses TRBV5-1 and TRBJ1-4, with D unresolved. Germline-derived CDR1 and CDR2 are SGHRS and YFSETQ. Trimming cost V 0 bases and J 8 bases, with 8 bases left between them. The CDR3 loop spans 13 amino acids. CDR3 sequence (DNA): TGCGCCAGCAGCTTGGTCCCGGAGGAAAAACTGTTTTTT. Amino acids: CASSLVPEEKLFF. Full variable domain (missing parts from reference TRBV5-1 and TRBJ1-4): KAGVTQTPRYLIKTRGQQVTLSCSPISGHRSVSWYQQTPGQGLQFLFEYFSETQRNKGNFPGRFSGRQFSNSRSEMNVSTLELGDSALYLCASSLVPEEKLFFGSGTQLSVL.

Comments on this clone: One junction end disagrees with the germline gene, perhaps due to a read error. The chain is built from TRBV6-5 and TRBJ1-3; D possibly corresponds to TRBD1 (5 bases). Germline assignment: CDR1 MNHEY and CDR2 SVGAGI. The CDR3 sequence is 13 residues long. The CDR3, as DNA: TGTGCCTGCAGACAGAGCTCTGGAAACACCATATATTTT. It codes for CACRQSSGNTIYF.

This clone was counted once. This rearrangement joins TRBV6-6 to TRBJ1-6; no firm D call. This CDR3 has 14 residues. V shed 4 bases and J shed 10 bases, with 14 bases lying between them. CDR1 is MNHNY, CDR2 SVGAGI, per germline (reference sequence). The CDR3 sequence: CASSLGRVGSPLHF. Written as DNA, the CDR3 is TGTGCCAGCAGTTTGGGTAGGGTTGGCTCACCCCTCCACTTT.

The CDR3 protein is CASSFEGFNSPLHF. The CDR3 DNA sequence: TGCGCCAGCAGCTTCGAGGGGTTTAATTCACCCCTCCACTTT. The genes are TRBV5-1 and TRBJ1-6; a weak D match, TRBD1 (5 bases). The V gene's germline CDR1 is SGHRS and CDR2 YFSETQ. V lost 2 bases and J 6 bases, leaving 9 bases between the germline ends. The CDR3 is made up of 14 amino acids.

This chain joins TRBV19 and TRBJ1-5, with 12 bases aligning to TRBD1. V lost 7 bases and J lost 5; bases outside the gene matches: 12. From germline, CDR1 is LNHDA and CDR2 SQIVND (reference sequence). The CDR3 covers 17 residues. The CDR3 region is CASTLIMGQGAYQPQHF. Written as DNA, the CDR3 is TGTGCCAGTACCCTAATCATGGGACAGGGGGCTTATCAGCCCCAGCATTTT.

The DNA for the CDR3 is TGTGCCAGCAGCTCTGGGACACCTACCTACGAGCAGTACTTC. It specifies CASSSGTPTYEQYF. The chain has TRBV7-2 and TRBJ2-7; possibly TRBD1 for D (6 bases). This CDR3 has 14 residues. With 4 bases removed from V and 2 bases from J, the gap between germline ends came to 12 bases. Germline CDR1 and CDR2: SGHTA and FQGNSA. Using reference TRBV7-2 and TRBJ2-7 for the parts outside the CDR3, the full variable domain is GAGVSQSPSNKVTEKGKDVELRCDPISGHTALYWYRQSLGQGLEFLIYFQGNSAPDKSGLPSDRFSAERTGGSVSTLTIQRTQQEDSAVYLCASSSGTPTYEQYFGPGTRLTVT.

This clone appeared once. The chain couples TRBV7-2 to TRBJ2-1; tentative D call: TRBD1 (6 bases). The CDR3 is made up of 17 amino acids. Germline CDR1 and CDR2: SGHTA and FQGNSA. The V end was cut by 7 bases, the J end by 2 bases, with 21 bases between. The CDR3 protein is CASNAQGAGETYNEQFF. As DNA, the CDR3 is TGTGCCAGCAACGCCCAAGGGGCAGGGGAAACCTACAATGAGCAGTTCTTC.

Written as DNA, the CDR3 is TGTGCCAGCAGCTTGGGTCCATACAGCCAGGATCAGCCCCAGCATTTT. Its protein is CASSLGPYSQDQPQHF. V usage is TRBV5-5 and J usage is TRBJ1-5, with unresolved D. Trimming removed 0 bases at V and 5 bases at J, with 15 bases between. CDR1 SGHKS and CDR2 YYEKEE come from the germline V gene (reference sequence). The CDR3 consists of 16 residues.

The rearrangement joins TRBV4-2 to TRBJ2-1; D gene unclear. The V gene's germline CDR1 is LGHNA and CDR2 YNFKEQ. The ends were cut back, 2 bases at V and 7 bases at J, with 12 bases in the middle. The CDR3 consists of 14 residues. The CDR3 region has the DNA TGTGCCAGCAGCCAAACCTCGGTCGGGAATGAGCAGTTCTTC. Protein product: CASSQTSVGNEQFF.

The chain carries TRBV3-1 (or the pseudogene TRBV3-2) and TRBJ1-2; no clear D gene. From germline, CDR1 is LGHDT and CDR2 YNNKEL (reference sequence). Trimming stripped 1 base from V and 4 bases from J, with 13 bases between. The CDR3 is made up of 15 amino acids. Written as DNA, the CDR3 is TGTGCCAGCAGCCAAGTAGGACCCCTGAGCTATGGCTACACCTTC. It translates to CASSQVGPLSYGYTF.

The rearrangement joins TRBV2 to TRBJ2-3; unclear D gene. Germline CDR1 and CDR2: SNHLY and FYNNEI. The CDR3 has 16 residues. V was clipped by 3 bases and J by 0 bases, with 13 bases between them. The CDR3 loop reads CASSDQRTFSTDTQYF. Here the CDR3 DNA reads TGTGCCAGCAGTGATCAGCGCACCTTTAGCACAGATACGCAGTATTTT.

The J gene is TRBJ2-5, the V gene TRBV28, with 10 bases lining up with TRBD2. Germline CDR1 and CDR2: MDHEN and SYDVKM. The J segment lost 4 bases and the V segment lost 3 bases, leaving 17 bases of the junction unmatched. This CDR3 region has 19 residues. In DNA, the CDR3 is TGTGCCAGCAGTTTTCTAGCGGGAGCAGTTCGGGCAGCCCTAGAGACCCAGTACTTC. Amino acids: CASSFLAGAVRAALETQYF.

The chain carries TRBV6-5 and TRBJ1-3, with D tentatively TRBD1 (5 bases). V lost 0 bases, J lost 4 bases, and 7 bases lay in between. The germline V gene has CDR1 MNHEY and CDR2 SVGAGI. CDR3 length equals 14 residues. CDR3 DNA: TGTGCCAGCAGTTACTCCCGGACAGGAAACACCATATATTTT. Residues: CASSYSRTGNTIYF.

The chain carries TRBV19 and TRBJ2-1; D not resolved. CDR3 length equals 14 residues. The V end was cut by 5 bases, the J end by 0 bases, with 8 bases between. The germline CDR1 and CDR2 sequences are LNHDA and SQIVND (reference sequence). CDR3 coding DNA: TGTGCCAGTAGTGGGTCGAGCTCCTACAATGAGCAGTTCTTC. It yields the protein CASSGSSSYNEQFF.

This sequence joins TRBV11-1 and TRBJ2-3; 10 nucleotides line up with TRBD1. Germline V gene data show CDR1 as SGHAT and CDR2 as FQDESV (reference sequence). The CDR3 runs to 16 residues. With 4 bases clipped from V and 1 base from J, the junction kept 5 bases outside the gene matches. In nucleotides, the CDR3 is TGTGCCAGCAGCTCCCCCGGGACAGGGGGCACAGATACGCAGTATTTT. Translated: CASSSPGTGGTDTQYF.

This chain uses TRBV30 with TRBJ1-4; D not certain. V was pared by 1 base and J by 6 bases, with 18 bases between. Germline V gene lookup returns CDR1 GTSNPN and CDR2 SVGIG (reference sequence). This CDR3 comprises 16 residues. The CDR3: CAWSDIQRIVDEKLFF. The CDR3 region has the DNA TGTGCCTGGAGTGACATACAAAGGATCGTGGATGAAAAACTGTTTTTT.